Following are 26 T cell receptor beta chains from one sample sequenced in a study of blood T cell repertoires in COVID-19. The method was immunoSEQ multiplex PCR; TCRdb's version includes in-frame clones alone and lacks a portion of them. The table lists some 250,000 clones, 80% to 90% of them singletons. Sequencing used peripheral blood. The source of these receptors is a woman younger than 45 with COVID-19, enrolled during active disease.

The rearrangement joins TRBV12-3 or TRBV12-4 to TRBJ2-1, with 8 nucleotides matching TRBD1. J was trimmed by 9 bases and V by 4 bases; bases with no gene match: 2. The length of the CDR3 is 12 residues. The CDR3 region is CASSSQGVEQFF. CDR3 DNA: TGTGCCAGCAGTTCACAGGGGGTTGAGCAGTTCTTC.

This clone was seen once. The rearrangement links TRBV10-3 to TRBJ2-5; D uncertain. CDR3 length: 13 amino acids. V lost 0 bases, J lost 5 bases, and 7 bases lay in between. Germline lookup yields CDR1 ENHRY and CDR2 SYGVKD. CDR3 region: CAISESLEETQYF. The CDR3, as DNA: TGTGCCATCAGTGAGTCCCTCGAGGAGACCCAGTACTTC.

This clone was recorded only once. The genes are TRBV19 and TRBJ2-1, with TRBD2 matching 8 bases. V was clipped by 5 bases and J by 8 bases; unmatched bases: 8. Germline assignment: CDR1 LNHDA and CDR2 SQIVND (reference sequence). The CDR3 runs 14 residues. The CDR3, as DNA: TGTGCCAGTAGTGTTGGGCGGGGGGCCCATGAGCAGTTCTTC. Amino acids: CASSVGRGAHEQFF.

This chain connects TRBV10-2 to TRBJ1-5; the D gene is possibly TRBD1 (6 bases). The germline V gene encodes CDR1 WSHSY and CDR2 SAAADI. The germline V and J ends were trimmed by 8 bases and 4 bases, with 9 bases remaining between them. CDR3 length: 12 amino acids. This CDR3 is CASGTGNQPQHF. CDR3 nucleotide sequence: TGCGCCAGCGGTACAGGGAATCAGCCCCAGCATTTT.

V usage is TRBV4-1 and J usage is TRBJ2-1; 12 bases align to TRBD2. Germline CDR1 reads MGHRA; CDR2 reads YSYEKL. Germline trimming cut 6 bases from V and 6 bases from J; bases unmatched to any gene: 9. CDR3 length: 16 amino acids. Here the CDR3 reads CASRRETSGGGNEQFF. CDR3 coding DNA: TGCGCCAGCAGGAGGGAGACTAGCGGGGGAGGCAATGAGCAGTTCTTC.

CDR3 residues: CASSPPRVAGEETQYF. The DNA for the CDR3 is TGTGCCAGCTCACCACCTAGAGTAGCGGGCGAAGAGACCCAGTACTTC. The J gene is TRBJ2-5, the V gene TRBV18; 7 bases map to TRBD2. The V gene end was trimmed by 0 bases and the J gene end by 3 bases; junction bases not matched to a gene: 7. Germline V lookup: CDR1 KGHSH, CDR2 LQKENI. The CDR3 covers 16 residues.

The rearrangement joins TRBV27 to TRBJ2-7; 8 bases are a match to TRBD2. Germline loops: CDR1 MNHEY, CDR2 SMNVEV (reference sequence). The CDR3 length is 14 residues. J was trimmed by 5 bases and V by 7 bases; bases with no gene match: 10. CDR3 sequence reads: CASKTGGPLDEQYF. For the CDR3, the DNA is TGTGCCAGCAAGACGGGGGGGCCGTTAGACGAGCAGTACTTC.

The rearrangement uses TRBV7-9 and TRBJ1-4, with no clear D. The CDR3 has 14 amino acids. Germline CDR1 SEHNR, CDR2 FQNEAQ (reference sequence). The V end was cut by 4 bases, the J end by 8 bases, with 14 bases between. The CDR3 region is CASSSDGGWEKLFF. The DNA of the CDR3 is TGTGCCAGCAGCTCGGACGGAGGATGGGAAAAACTGTTTTTT.

The chain carries TRBV28 and TRBJ2-5; 9 bases map to TRBD2. The CDR3 loop spans 14 amino acids. Trimming at V came to 9 bases and at J to 2 bases, leaving 7 bases not matched to a gene. Germline values: CDR1 MDHEN, CDR2 SYDVKM. The CDR3 spells CASIAGGGQETQYF. CDR3 nucleotide sequence: TGTGCCAGTATCGCGGGGGGGGGACAAGAGACCCAGTACTTC.

The V gene is TRBV7-9, the J gene TRBJ2-3, with 9 nucleotides matching TRBD2. The CDR3 is 17 amino acids. Germline V lookup: CDR1 SEHNR, CDR2 FQNEAQ (reference sequence). V shed 1 base, J shed 0 bases, and the junction held 5 bases outside the gene matches. The CDR3 sequence: CASSLVAGVLSTDTQYF. CDR3 sequence (DNA): TGTGCCAGCAGCTTAGTAGCGGGGGTACTTAGCACAGATACGCAGTATTTT.

This rearrangement joins TRBV19 to TRBJ2-7; no reliable D call. The CDR3 has 11 amino acids. CDR1 LNHDA and CDR2 SQIVND come from the germline V gene (reference sequence). Trimming cost V 1 base and J 6 bases, with 4 bases left between them. The CDR3: CASSIGGEQYF. CDR3 nucleotides: TGTGCCAGTAGTATAGGAGGCGAGCAGTACTTC.

The rearrangement links TRBV21-1 to TRBJ2-5; TRBD1 reflects the table's D call only, with no check against the DNA. TRBV21-1 is reported as a pseudogene. The CDR3 extends over 15 amino acids. In DNA form, the CDR3 reads TGTGCGACCCTCCGGGACAGGTCGTACCAAGAGACCCAGTACTTC. Its translation: CATLRDRSYQETQYF.

The rearrangement links TRBV5-1 to TRBJ2-3, with a possible D match to TRBD2 (5 bases). The CDR3 has 16 amino acids. Germline V lookup: CDR1 SGHRS, CDR2 YFSETQ. Trimming shortened V by 1 base and J by 1 base, and 13 bases separated the two germline ends. Written as DNA, the CDR3 is TGCGCCAGCAGCTTGCCCTCAGCGGTGGGCACAGATACGCAGTATTTT. The encoded protein is CASSLPSAVGTDTQYF.

The chain joins TRBV27 to TRBJ2-7; perhaps TRBD1 as D (6 bases). Germline V gene lookup returns CDR1 MNHEY and CDR2 SMNVEV (reference sequence). Trimming shortened V by 4 bases and J by 2 bases, and 9 bases separated the two germline ends. The CDR3 consists of 13 residues. The CDR3: CASSSRTAYEQYF. The CDR3 nucleotides are TGTGCCAGCAGTTCGCGGACAGCCTACGAGCAGTACTTC.

On this clone: The identical CDR3 is also encoded by other nucleotide sequences in the sample. This chain's CDR3 is CASSPLSYEQYF. The CDR3 nucleotides read TGTGCCAGCTCACCCTTATCCTACGAGCAGTACTTC. The rearrangement uses TRBV18 and TRBJ2-7; D remains ambiguous. The V end was cut by 3 bases, the J end by 1 base, with 4 bases between. Germline V gene sequence: CDR1 KGHSH, CDR2 LQKENI. This CDR3 comprises 12 residues.

This sequence joins TRBV28 and TRBJ2-5; a weak D match, TRBD1 (7 bases). Per the germline V gene, CDR1 is MDHEN and CDR2 is SYDVKM. V lost 2 bases and J 3 bases, leaving 10 bases between the germline ends. The CDR3 spans 14 residues. The DNA for the CDR3 is TGTGCCAGCAGTTTACTCAGGGGGGAAGAGACCCAGTACTTC. It yields the protein CASSLLRGEETQYF. The full variable domain, with the rest looked up from reference TRBV28 and TRBJ2-5, is DVKVTQSSRYLVKRTGEKVFLECVQDMDHENMFWYRQDPGLGLRLIYFSYDVKMKEKGDIPEGYSVSREKKERFSLILESASTNQTSMYLCASSLLRGEETQYFGPGTRLLVL.

The chain joins TRBV11-2 to TRBJ1-4, with D possibly matching TRBD1 (5 bases). The CDR3 runs to 14 residues. Trimming shortened V by 0 bases and J by 7 bases, and 9 bases separated the two germline ends. The germline V gene has CDR1 SGHAT and CDR2 FQNNGV. In nucleotides, the CDR3 is TGTGCCAGCAGCTTAGACAGGGATCGTGAAAAACTGTTTTTT. Protein sequence: CASSLDRDREKLFF.

The gene calls are TRBV12-5 and TRBJ2-3; 9 nucleotides align to TRBD2. V gave up 5 bases and J gave up 1 base; unmatched junction bases: 7. The CDR3 is 16 amino acids. Germline V CDR1 and CDR2: LGHNT, FRNRAP. CDR3 protein: CASGTLAGVRTDTQYF. CDR3 nucleotide sequence: TGTGCTAGTGGTACGTTAGCGGGGGTCCGCACAGATACGCAGTATTTT.

This chain links TRBV5-1 with TRBJ1-4, with TRBD1 matching over 8 bases. This CDR3 region has 16 residues. Trimming removed 0 bases from V and 5 bases from J; junction bases left unmatched: 6. Germline-derived CDR1 and CDR2 are SGHRS and YFSETQ. The CDR3 nucleotides read TGCGCCAGCAGCTTGGGCGGGACAGGCATCAATGAAAAACTGTTTTTT. Protein product: CASSLGGTGINEKLFF.

The V and J genes are TRBV30 and TRBJ1-4; 9 bases match TRBD1. Germline trimming cut 5 bases from V and 8 bases from J; bases unmatched to any gene: 6. Germline assignment: CDR1 GTSNPN and CDR2 SVGIG (reference sequence). The CDR3 extends over 13 amino acids. The chain's CDR3 is CAWATGGEEKLFF. In DNA form, the CDR3 reads TGTGCCTGGGCGACAGGGGGAGAGGAAAAACTGTTTTTT.

The chain recombines TRBV13 with TRBJ2-1; D might be TRBD1 (5 bases). The CDR3 is made up of 15 amino acids. In germline, CDR1 is PRHDT, CDR2 FYEKMQ (reference sequence). With 3 bases removed from V and 3 bases from J, the gap between germline ends came to 12 bases. CDR3 amino acids: CASSFQTVNYNEQFF. Here the CDR3 DNA reads TGTGCCAGCAGCTTCCAGACAGTGAACTACAATGAGCAGTTCTTC.

The V gene is TRBV19, the J gene TRBJ1-1; 7 nucleotides align to TRBD1. The CDR3 consists of 13 residues. V was clipped by 9 bases and J by 1 base; unmatched bases: 5. Germline lookup yields CDR1 LNHDA and CDR2 SQIVND (reference sequence). CDR3 sequence reads: CASLRQGNTEAFF. In DNA form, the CDR3 reads TGTGCCAGCCTTCGACAGGGGAACACTGAAGCTTTCTTT. Supplemented by reference TRBV19 and TRBJ1-1, the full variable domain reads DGGITQSPKYLFRKEGQNVTLSCEQNLNHDAMYWYRQDPGQGLRLIYYSQIVNDFQKGDIAEGYSVSREKKESFPLTVTSAQKNPTAFYLCASLRQGNTEAFFGQGTRLTVV.

The rearrangement links TRBV2 to TRBJ2-1; 8 nucleotides agree with TRBD2. The J segment lost 9 bases and the V segment lost 8 bases, leaving 9 bases of the junction unmatched. This CDR3 has 13 residues. Germline V gives CDR1 SNHLY, CDR2 FYNNEI. The CDR3 DNA sequence: TGTGCCAGCTCGGGAGGGCAGCGTGTTGAGCAGTTCTTC. Protein product: CASSGGQRVEQFF.

This clone was counted between two and nine times. This rearrangement joins TRBV2 to TRBJ2-2, with D possibly TRBD1 on 5 matching bases. This CDR3 is 14 amino acids long. V was clipped by 4 bases and J by 2 bases, with 8 bases between them. Germline-derived CDR1 and CDR2 are SNHLY and FYNNEI. The CDR3 bases are TGTGCCAGCAGTGTCAGGGTTAACACCGGGGAGCTGTTTTTT. It codes for CASSVRVNTGELFF.

The chain recombines TRBV9 with TRBJ2-2, with TRBD2 matching over 10 bases. CDR1 and CDR2 (germline): SGDLS, YYNGEE. The CDR3 has 16 residues. V gave up 6 bases and J gave up 0 bases; unmatched junction bases: 5. DNA for the CDR3: TGTGCCAGCAAACCTAGCGGGAGCCCGAACACCGGGGAGCTGTTTTTT. Amino acid sequence: CASKPSGSPNTGELFF.

V gene TRBV3-1 (or the pseudogene TRBV3-2) combines with J gene TRBJ2-2, with 7 bases aligning to TRBD1. The CDR3 loop spans 20 amino acids. Germline V gene sequence: CDR1 LGHDT, CDR2 YNNKEL (reference sequence). The ends lost 2 bases at V and 4 bases at J; junction bases unmatched: 19. CDR3 sequence: CASSQRQGRVGRAFTGELFF. CDR3 DNA: TGTGCCAGCAGCCAACGACAGGGTCGCGTCGGGCGTGCCTTCACCGGGGAGCTGTTTTTT.